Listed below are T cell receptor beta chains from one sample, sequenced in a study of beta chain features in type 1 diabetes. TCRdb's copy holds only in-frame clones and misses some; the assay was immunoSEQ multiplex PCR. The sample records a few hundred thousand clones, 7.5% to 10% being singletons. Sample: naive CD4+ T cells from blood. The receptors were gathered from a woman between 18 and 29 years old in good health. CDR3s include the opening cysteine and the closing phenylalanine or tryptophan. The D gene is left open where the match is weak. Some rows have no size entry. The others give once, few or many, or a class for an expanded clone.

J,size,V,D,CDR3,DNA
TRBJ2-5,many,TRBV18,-,CASSRRTGNQETQYF,TGTGCCAGCTCACGGAGAACAGGGAACCAAGAGACCCAGTACTTC
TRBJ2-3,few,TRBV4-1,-,CASSQFYVTGRITDTQYF,TGCGCCAGCAGCCAGTTCTACGTAACAGGGCGGATAACAGATACGCAGTATTTT
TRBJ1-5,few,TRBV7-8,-,CASSRDRRNQPQHF,TGTGCCAGCAGCCGTGACAGGAGGAATCAGCCCCAGCATTTT
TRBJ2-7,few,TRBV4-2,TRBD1,CASSQGGGIEQYF,TGTGCCAGCAGCCAAGGAGGGGGCATCGAGCAGTACTTC
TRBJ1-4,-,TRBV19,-,CASSHRVLTNEKLFF,TGTGCCAGTAGCCACAGGGTGTTGACTAATGAAAAACTGTTTTTT
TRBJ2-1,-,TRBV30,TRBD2,CAWSSILTSTYNEQFF,TGTGCCTGGAGTTCAATACTGACTAGCACCTACAATGAGCAGTTCTTC
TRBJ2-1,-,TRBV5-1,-,CASTAPAGLDEQFF,TGCGCCAGCACCGCCCCGGCGGGGTTGGATGAGCAGTTCTTC
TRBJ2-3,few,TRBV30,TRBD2,CAWRYGLAGLEDTQYF,TGTGCCTGGAGGTACGGGCTAGCGGGACTGGAAGATACGCAGTATTTT
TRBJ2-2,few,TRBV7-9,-,CASSRVGAGELFF,TGTGCCAGCTCCAGGGTCGGTGCCGGGGAGCTGTTTTTT
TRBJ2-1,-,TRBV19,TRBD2,CASSFGLAASYNEQFF,TGTGCCAGTAGCTTCGGACTAGCGGCCTCCTACAATGAGCAGTTCTTC
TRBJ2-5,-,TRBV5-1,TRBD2,CASSSGTSGQETQYF,TGCGCCAGCAGCTCCGGGACTAGCGGCCAAGAGACCCAGTACTTC
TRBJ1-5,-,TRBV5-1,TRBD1,CASSPGTGASNQPQHF,TGCGCCAGCAGTCCCGGGACAGGGGCTAGCAATCAGCCCCAGCATTTT
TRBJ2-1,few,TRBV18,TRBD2,CASSPVGLAGGEQFF,TGTGCCAGCTCACCGGTCGGACTAGCCGGGGGTGAGCAGTTCTTC
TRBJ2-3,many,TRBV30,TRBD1,CAWSVDRGTDTQYF,TGTGCCTGGAGTGTAGACAGGGGCACAGATACGCAGTATTTT
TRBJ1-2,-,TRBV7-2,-,CASSLAPGVGNYGYTF,TGTGCCAGCAGCTTAGCGCCGGGGGTCGGTAACTATGGCTACACCTTC
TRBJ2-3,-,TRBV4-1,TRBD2,CASSQLAELRGTQYF,TGCGCCAGCAGCCAGCTAGCGGAACTAAGAGGGACGCAGTATTTT
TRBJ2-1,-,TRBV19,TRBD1,CASSTGARLTGASSYNEQFF,TGTGCCAGTAGTACGGGGGCCCGCTTGACAGGGGCCAGCTCCTACAATGAGCAGTTCTTC
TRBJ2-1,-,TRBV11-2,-,CASSLARGFYNEQFF,TGTGCCAGCAGCTTAGCCCGGGGTTTCTACAATGAGCAGTTCTTC
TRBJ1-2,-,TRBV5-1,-,CASSLGQTSGYTF,TGCGCCAGCAGCTTGGGACAGACCTCGGGCTACACCTTC
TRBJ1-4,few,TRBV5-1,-,CASSLTGRGEKLFF,TGCGCCAGCAGCCTTACAGGACGCGGCGAAAAACTGTTTTTT
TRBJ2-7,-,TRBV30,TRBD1,CAWRTGTHEQYF,TGTGCCTGGAGGACAGGGACCCACGAGCAGTACTTC
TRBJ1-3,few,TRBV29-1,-,CSVAFQGTGNTIYF,TGCAGCGTTGCCTTTCAGGGGACTGGAAACACCATATATTTT
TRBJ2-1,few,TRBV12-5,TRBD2,CASGGEGGVNEQFF,TGTGCTAGTGGGGGGGAGGGAGGTGTCAATGAGCAGTTCTTC
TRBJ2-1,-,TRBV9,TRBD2,CASSPSMAGGAYNEQFF,TGTGCCAGCAGCCCGAGTATGGCGGGGGGAGCCTACAATGAGCAGTTCTTC
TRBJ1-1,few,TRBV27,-,CASSPDTRRSVNTEAFF,TGTGCCAGCAGTCCGGATACGCGGAGGTCGGTGAACACTGAAGCTTTCTTT
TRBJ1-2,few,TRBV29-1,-,CSVVQHLNYGYTF,TGCAGCGTTGTTCAACATCTTAACTATGGCTACACCTTC
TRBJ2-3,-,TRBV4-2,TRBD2,CASSRERLASTDTQYF,TGTGCCAGCAGCCGAGAAAGACTAGCCAGCACAGATACGCAGTATTTT
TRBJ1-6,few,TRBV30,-,CAWTPGTYLHF,TGTGCCTGGACTCCCGGGACATATCTCCACTTT
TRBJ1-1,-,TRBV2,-,CASSEATKMRNTEAFF,TGTGCCAGCAGTGAAGCCACGAAGATGAGGAACACTGAAGCTTTCTTT
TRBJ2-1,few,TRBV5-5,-,CASSLDGREQFF,TGTGCCAGCAGCTTGGATGGCCGCGAGCAGTTCTTC
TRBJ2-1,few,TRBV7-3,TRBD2,CASSWRGLEEGEQFF,TGTGCCAGCAGCTGGCGGGGACTAGAGGAGGGTGAGCAGTTCTTC
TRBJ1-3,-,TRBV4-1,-,CASSQQPGQPSGGNTIYF,TGCGCCAGCAGCCAACAACCCGGACAGCCCTCGGGAGGAAACACCATATATTTT
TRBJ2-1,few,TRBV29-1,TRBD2,CSVAASGGAHEQFF,TGCAGCGTAGCAGCTAGCGGGGGGGCCCATGAGCAGTTCTTC
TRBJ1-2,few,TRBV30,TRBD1,CAWSTDRGGYGYTF,TGTGCCTGGAGTACCGACAGGGGCGGGTATGGCTACACCTTC
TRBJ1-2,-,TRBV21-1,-,CASSRRGRAYGYTF,TGTGCCAGCTCAAGGCGGGGGCGCGCCTATGGCTACACCTTC
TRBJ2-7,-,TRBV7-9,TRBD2,CASSSQREGRYEQYF,TGTGCCAGCAGCTCTCAGCGGGAGGGTAGATACGAGCAGTACTTC
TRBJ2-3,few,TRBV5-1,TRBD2,CASSLGTLAGGGPDTQYF,TGCGCCAGCAGCTTGGGAACCCTAGCGGGAGGAGGGCCAGATACGCAGTATTTT
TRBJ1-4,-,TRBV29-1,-,CSVVSQAEKLFF,TGCAGCGTTGTTTCCCAAGCTGAAAAACTGTTTTTT
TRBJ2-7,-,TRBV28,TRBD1,CASSLTGTGIYEQYF,TGTGCCAGCAGTTTAACCGGGACAGGGATTTACGAGCAGTACTTC
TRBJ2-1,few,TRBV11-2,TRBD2,CASSSWTSGSRNEQFF,TGTGCCAGCAGCTCGTGGACTAGCGGGAGTAGAAATGAGCAGTTCTTC
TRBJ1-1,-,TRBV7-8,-,CASSLALDSEAFF,TGTGCCAGCAGCTTAGCTCTGGACAGTGAAGCTTTCTTT
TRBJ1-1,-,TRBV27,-,CASSRIRQTGLNTEAFF,TGTGCCAGCAGTCGAATTCGACAGACAGGATTGAACACTGAAGCTTTCTTT
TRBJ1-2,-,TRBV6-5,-,CASSRGTLGYTF,TGTGCCAGCAGCCGCGGGACTCTTGGCTACACCTTC
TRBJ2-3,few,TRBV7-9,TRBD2,CASSLARGGADTQYF,TGTGCCAGCAGCTTAGCTCGGGGGGGGGCAGATACGCAGTATTTT
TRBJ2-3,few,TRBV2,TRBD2,CASSEGLAGGTDTQYF,TGTGCCAGCAGTGAGGGACTAGCGGGGGGCACAGATACGCAGTATTTT
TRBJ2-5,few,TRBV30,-,CAWSVRGASETQYF,TGTGCCTGGAGTGTACGCGGGGCGTCGGAGACCCAGTACTTC
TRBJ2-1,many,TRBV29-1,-,CSVGAQGGEQFF,TGCAGCGTTGGGGCCCAGGGGGGCGAGCAGTTCTTC
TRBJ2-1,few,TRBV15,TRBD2,CATSRYGGSRIDEQFF,TGTGCCACCAGCAGATATGGCGGGAGTAGGATCGATGAGCAGTTCTTC
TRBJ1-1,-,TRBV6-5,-,CASSYSRSIEAFF,TGTGCCAGCAGTTACTCCCGCTCCATCGAGGCTTTCTTT
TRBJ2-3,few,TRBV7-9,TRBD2,CASSPQRGPQNTQYF,TGTGCCAGCAGCCCTCAGCGGGGGCCCCAAAATACGCAGTATTTT
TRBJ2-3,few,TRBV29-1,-,CSVPGGTVSTDTQYF,TGCAGCGTTCCCGGGGGTACAGTGTCCACAGATACGCAGTATTTT